This T cell receptor beta chain was retrieved from a study of naive and memory T cell subsets. The study, taken as a whole, reports: Naive repertoires, especially CD8, held a few larger clonotypes, possibly memory cells re-expressing CD45RA.

An equimolar mix of two oligonucleotides served as the beta constant-region primer for TRBC1 and TRBC2. The ligated cDNA underwent four PCR rounds using SP2 and nested alpha and beta constant-region primers. TCRdb re-derived calls from the UMI-ligation and nested PCR reads in MiXCR, one entry per CDR3 protein. The sample records 150,000 or so distinct CDR3 sequences, over 20% being singletons. Germline CDR1 SQVTM, CDR2 ANQGSEA. V lost 6 bases and J lost 4, with 7 bases in between. The CDR3 consists of 12 residues. Comment on this clonotype: Its antigen is currently unknown.

The sequence was obtained from a human donor in good health. Sequenced material: naive CD4+ T cells from blood. The J gene is TRBJ2-6, the V gene TRBV29-1; no clear D gene. The CDR3 reads CSVDSGANVLTF. The CDR3 nucleotides are TGCAGCGTAGACTCGGGGGCCAACGTCCTGACTTTC. The complete variable domain, with remaining parts taken from reference TRBV29-1 and TRBJ2-6, reads SAVISQKPSRDICQRGTSLTIQCQVDSQVTMMFWYRQQPGQSLTLIATANQGSEATYESGFVIDKFPISRPNLTFSTLTVSNMSPEDSSIYLCSVDSGANVLTFGAGSRLTVL.